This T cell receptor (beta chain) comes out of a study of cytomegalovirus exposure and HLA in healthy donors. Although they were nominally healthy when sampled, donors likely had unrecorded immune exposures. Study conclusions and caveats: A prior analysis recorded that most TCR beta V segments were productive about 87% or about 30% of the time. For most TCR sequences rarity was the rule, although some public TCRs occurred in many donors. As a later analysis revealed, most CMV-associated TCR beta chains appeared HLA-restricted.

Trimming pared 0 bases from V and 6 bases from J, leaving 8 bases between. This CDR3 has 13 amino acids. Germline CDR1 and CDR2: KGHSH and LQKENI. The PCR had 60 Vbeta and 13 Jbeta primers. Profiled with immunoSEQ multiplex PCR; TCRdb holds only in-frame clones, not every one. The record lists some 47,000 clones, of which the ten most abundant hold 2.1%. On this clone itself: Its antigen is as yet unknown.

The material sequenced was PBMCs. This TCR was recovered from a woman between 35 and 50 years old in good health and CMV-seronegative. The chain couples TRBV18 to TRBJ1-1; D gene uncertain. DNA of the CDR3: TGTGCCAGCTCACCACCGGAGGTACCTGAAGCTTTCTTT. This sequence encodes CASSPPEVPEAFF.